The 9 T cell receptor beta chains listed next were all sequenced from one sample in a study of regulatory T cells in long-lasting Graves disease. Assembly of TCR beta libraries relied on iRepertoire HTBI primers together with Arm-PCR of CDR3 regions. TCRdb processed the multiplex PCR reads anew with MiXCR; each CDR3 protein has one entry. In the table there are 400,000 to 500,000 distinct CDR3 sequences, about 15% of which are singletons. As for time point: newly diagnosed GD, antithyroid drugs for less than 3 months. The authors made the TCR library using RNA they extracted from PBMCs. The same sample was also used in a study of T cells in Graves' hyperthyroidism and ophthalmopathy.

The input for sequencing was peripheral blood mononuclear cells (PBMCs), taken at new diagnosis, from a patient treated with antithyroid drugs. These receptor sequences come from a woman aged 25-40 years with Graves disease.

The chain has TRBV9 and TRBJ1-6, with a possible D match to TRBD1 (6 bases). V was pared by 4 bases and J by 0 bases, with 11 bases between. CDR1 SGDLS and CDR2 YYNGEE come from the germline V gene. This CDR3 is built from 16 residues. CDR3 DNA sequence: TGTGCCAGCAGCAGAGGGGGTTCCTCCTATAATTCACCCCTCCACTTT. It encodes CASSRGGSSYNSPLHF.

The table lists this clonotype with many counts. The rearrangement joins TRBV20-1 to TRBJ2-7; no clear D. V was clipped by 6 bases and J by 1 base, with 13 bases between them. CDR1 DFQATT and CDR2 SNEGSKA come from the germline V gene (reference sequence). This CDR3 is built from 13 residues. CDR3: CSAGTGRSYEQYF. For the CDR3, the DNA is TGCAGTGCGGGAACCGGGCGTTCCTACGAGCAGTACTTC.

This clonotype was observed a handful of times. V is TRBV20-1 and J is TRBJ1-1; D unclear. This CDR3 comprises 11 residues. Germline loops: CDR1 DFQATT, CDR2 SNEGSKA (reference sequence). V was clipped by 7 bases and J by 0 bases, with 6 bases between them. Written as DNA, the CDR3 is TGCAGTGGGCATTTGAACACTGAAGCTTTCTTT. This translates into CSGHLNTEAFF.

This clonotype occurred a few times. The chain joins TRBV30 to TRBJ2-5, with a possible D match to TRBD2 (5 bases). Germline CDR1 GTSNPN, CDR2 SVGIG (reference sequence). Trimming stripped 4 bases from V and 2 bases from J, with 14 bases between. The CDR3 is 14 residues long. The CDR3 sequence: CAWNRGRGQETQYF. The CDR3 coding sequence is TGTGCCTGGAACAGAGGGAGAGGACAAGAGACCCAGTACTTC.

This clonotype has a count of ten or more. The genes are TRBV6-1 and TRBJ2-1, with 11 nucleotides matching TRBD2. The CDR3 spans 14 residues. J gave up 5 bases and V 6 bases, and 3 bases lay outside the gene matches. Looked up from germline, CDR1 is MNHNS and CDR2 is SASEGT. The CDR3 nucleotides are TGTGCCAGCAGGCCGGGACTAGCGGACAATGAGCAGTTCTTC. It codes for CASRPGLADNEQFF.

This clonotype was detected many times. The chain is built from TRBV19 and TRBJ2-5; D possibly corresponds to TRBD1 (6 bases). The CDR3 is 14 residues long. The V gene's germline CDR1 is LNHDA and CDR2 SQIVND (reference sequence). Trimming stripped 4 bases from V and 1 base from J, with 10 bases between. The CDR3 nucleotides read TGTGCCAGTAGTAGAGGGGGTTTCCAAGAGACCCAGTACTTC. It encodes CASSRGGFQETQYF.

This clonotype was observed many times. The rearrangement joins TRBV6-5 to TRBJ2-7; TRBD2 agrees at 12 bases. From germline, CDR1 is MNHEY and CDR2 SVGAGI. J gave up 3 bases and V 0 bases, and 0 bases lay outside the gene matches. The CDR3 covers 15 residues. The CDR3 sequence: CASSYSTSGSYEQYF. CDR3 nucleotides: TGTGCCAGCAGTTACTCGACTAGCGGGAGCTACGAGCAGTACTTC.

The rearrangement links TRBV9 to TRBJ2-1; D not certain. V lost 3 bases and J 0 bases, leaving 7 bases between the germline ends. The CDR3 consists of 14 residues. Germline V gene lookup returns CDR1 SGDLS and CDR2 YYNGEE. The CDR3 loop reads CASSGPGSYNEQFF. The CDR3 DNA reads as TGTGCCAGCAGCGGGCCCGGCTCCTACAATGAGCAGTTCTTC. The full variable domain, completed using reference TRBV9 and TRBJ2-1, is DSGVTQTPKHLITATGQRVTLRCSPRSGDLSVYWYQQSLDQGLQFLIQYYNGEERAKGNILERFSAQQFPDLHSELNLSSLELGDSALYFCASSGPGSYNEQFFGPGTRLTVL.

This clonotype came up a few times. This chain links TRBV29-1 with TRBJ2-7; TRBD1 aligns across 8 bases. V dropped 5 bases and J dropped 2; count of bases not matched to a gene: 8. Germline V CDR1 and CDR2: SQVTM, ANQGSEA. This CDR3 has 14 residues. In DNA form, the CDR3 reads TGCAGCGTTAGACAGGGGCTTATGCCCTACGAGCAGTACTTC. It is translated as CSVRQGLMPYEQYF.